The clone carrying this TCR beta chain was found a few times. Its target is unknown. These data belong to a study of T-cell reconstitution after alpha-beta-depleted transplantation in children. Unique molecular identifiers were incorporated during preparation of the TCRbeta library. MiXCR, applied by TCRdb to the PCR reads, yields one record per CDR3 protein. The table lists tens of thousands of distinct CDR3 sequences, roughly 16% of them singletons, with about 18% in the top ten. The germline gives CDR1 LGHNA, CDR2 YNFKEQ. The CDR3 is made up of 15 amino acids. V was trimmed by 0 bases and J by 0 bases, leaving 9 bases between them. Study-level results: T-cell numbers and diversity, one year after transplant, stemmed largely from T cells that were newly produced. After transplant, high TCRbeta diversity at day 60 in some patients arose from surviving recipient T cells and thymic progenitors. Several hundred expanded graft clones reportedly gave rise to the alpha-beta T cells present about two months after transplant.

The sequenced sample was PBMCs, mostly from graft donor cells, obtained 180 days after TCRalphabeta/CD19-depleted stem cell transplant. V gene TRBV4-2 combines with J gene TRBJ2-7; D is ambiguous. This clonotype was sampled from a male patient between 2 and 9 years old who had a stem cell transplant for acute lymphoblastic leukemia, so the T cells may come from the graft donor. This CDR3 is CASSQDGQSSYEQYF. The CDR3 DNA is TGTGCCAGCAGCCAAGATGGCCAAAGCTCCTACGAGCAGTACTTC.